This TCR beta chain originates from a study of neurological immune-mediated disorders. The table lists this clonotype with many counts. Its antigen is as yet unknown. TCRdb used MiXCR to reprocess the 5' RACE reads, holding one entry per CDR3 protein. The sample lists fewer than 110,000 distinct CDR3 sequences, 9.5% to 14% occurring once. Study results and limitations: Healthy controls had more TCR clonal expansion than multiple sclerosis, which showed the least, whereas HTLV-1-associated myelopathy showed the most.

The sample's time point: longitudinal time-point 3. It was from 2 million PBMCs stored at -80 C that the unsorted libraries were obtained. Trimming cost V 3 bases and J 5 bases, with 3 bases left between them. The CDR3 is 11 residues long. This sequence joins TRBV12-3 or TRBV12-4 and TRBJ2-3, with unresolved D. The receptor comes from a female donor with HTLV-1-associated myelopathy (HAM/TSP). Sequenced input: PBMCs. The CDR3 nucleotides are TGTGCCAGCAGTTTTCAAGATACGCAGTATTTT. Translated: CASSFQDTQYF.